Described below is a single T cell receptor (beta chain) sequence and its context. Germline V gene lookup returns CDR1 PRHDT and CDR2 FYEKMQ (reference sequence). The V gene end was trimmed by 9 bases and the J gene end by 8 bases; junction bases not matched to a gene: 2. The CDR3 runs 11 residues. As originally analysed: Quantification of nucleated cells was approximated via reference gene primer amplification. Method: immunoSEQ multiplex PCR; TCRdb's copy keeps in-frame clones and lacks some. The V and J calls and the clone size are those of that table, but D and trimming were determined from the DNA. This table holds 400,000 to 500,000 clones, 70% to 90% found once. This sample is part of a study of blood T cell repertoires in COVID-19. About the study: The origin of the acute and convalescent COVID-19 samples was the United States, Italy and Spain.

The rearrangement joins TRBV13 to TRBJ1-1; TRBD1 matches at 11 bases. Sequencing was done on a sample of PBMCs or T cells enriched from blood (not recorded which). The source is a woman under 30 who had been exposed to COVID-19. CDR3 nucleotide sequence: TGTGCCAGGGGACAGGGGGGGGAAGCTTTCTTT. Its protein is CARGQGGEAFF.